The rows below give T cell receptor beta chains drawn from one sample of a study of blood T cell repertoires in COVID-19. Sequenced by immunoSEQ multiplex PCR; TCRdb stores in-frame clones only, minus some. The sample lists a few hundred thousand clones; 85% to 90% were seen once. The sample comprised peripheral blood. The receptors originated from a woman aged 70-85 years with active or convalescent COVID-19. Both conserved end residues are part of each CDR3. Each record gives: clone size, D gene, J gene, V gene, CDR3 protein, CDR3 DNA. The D gene is left open where the match is weak. Size is stated for part of the rows, as once, few or many counts, or as a class when the clone is expanded.

clone size: NA; D gene: TRBD2; J gene: TRBJ2-7; V gene: TRBV3-1/TRBV3-2; CDR3 protein: CASSQPGLASYEQYF; CDR3 DNA: TGTGCCAGCAGCCAACCGGGACTAGCGTCCTACGAGCAGTACTTC
clone size: NA; D gene: TRBD1; J gene: TRBJ2-6; V gene: TRBV19; CDR3 protein: CASSSDRGFTGANVLTF; CDR3 DNA: TGTGCCAGCTCATCGGACAGGGGATTTACTGGGGCCAACGTCCTGACTTTC
clone size: NA; D gene: NA; J gene: TRBJ2-7; V gene: TRBV2; CDR3 protein: CASGEDPPPYEQYF; CDR3 DNA: TGTGCCAGCGGGGAGGACCCTCCCCCCTACGAGCAGTACTTC
clone size: NA; D gene: TRBD1; J gene: TRBJ1-5; V gene: TRBV6-1; CDR3 protein: CASSGRTGGAGQPQHF; CDR3 DNA: TGTGCCAGCAGTGGAAGGACAGGGGGCGCGGGACAGCCCCAGCATTTT
clone size: NA; D gene: TRBD2; J gene: TRBJ2-3; V gene: TRBV4-3; CDR3 protein: CASSAGDLADTQYF; CDR3 DNA: TGCGCCAGCAGCGCGGGGGATCTGGCAGATACGCAGTATTTT
clone size: few; D gene: NA; J gene: TRBJ1-2; V gene: TRBV6-5; CDR3 protein: CASTRSPAGGYTF; CDR3 DNA: TGTGCCAGCACCAGATCTCCCGCCGGGGGCTACACCTTC
clone size: NA; D gene: NA; J gene: TRBJ2-7; V gene: TRBV7-2; CDR3 protein: CASSFGYYSYEQYF; CDR3 DNA: TGTGCCAGCAGCTTCGGGTACTACTCCTACGAGCAGTACTTC
clone size: NA; D gene: TRBD1; J gene: TRBJ2-3; V gene: TRBV4-3; CDR3 protein: CASSPGQGMGDTQYF; CDR3 DNA: TGCGCCAGCAGCCCGGGACAGGGTATGGGGGATACGCAGTATTTT
clone size: NA; D gene: TRBD1; J gene: TRBJ1-5; V gene: TRBV5-6; CDR3 protein: CASSLQGTNQPQHF; CDR3 DNA: TGTGCCAGCAGTTTACAGGGGACCAATCAGCCCCAGCATTTT
clone size: few; D gene: NA; J gene: TRBJ1-3; V gene: TRBV9; CDR3 protein: CASSVAGRGNTIYF; CDR3 DNA: TGTGCCAGCAGCGTAGCTGGCAGGGGAAACACCATATATTTT
clone size: NA; D gene: NA; J gene: TRBJ2-3; V gene: TRBV7-2; CDR3 protein: CASSANAGDTQYF; CDR3 DNA: TGTGCCAGCAGCGCGAATGCAGGAGATACGCAGTATTTT
clone size: NA; D gene: NA; J gene: TRBJ1-2; V gene: TRBV6-5; CDR3 protein: CASRQGRGDYGYTF; CDR3 DNA: TGTGCCAGCAGGCAGGGGCGGGGGGACTATGGCTACACCTTC
clone size: once; D gene: NA; J gene: TRBJ1-6; V gene: TRBV19; CDR3 protein: CASSPRRGRGNSPLHF; CDR3 DNA: TGTGCCAGTAGTCCGCGGAGGGGACGGGGTAATTCACCCCTCCACTTT
clone size: NA; D gene: TRBD2; J gene: TRBJ2-3; V gene: TRBV10-1; CDR3 protein: CASSSTSGDHRDTQYF; CDR3 DNA: TGCGCCAGCAGTTCGACTAGCGGGGACCATCGGGATACGCAGTATTTT
clone size: NA; D gene: NA; J gene: TRBJ1-2; V gene: TRBV6-2/TRBV6-3; CDR3 protein: CASSSSPRYGYTF; CDR3 DNA: TGTGCCAGCAGCTCCTCCCCACGGTATGGCTACACCTTC
clone size: NA; D gene: TRBD1; J gene: TRBJ1-1; V gene: TRBV5-4; CDR3 protein: CASNVGQGLNTEAFF; CDR3 DNA: TGTGCCAGCAATGTCGGACAGGGTTTGAACACTGAAGCTTTCTTT
clone size: NA; D gene: NA; J gene: TRBJ1-2; V gene: TRBV24-1; CDR3 protein: CATSDLREGYTF; CDR3 DNA: TGTGCCACCAGTGATTTGAGAGAGGGCTACACCTTC
clone size: NA; D gene: NA; J gene: TRBJ1-1; V gene: TRBV2; CDR3 protein: CASSEEMNTEAFF; CDR3 DNA: TGTGCCAGCTCGGAGGAGATGAACACTGAAGCTTTCTTT
clone size: NA; D gene: NA; J gene: TRBJ2-4; V gene: TRBV12-3/TRBV12-4; CDR3 protein: CASTNRPGIQYF; CDR3 DNA: TGTGCCAGCACTAACAGGCCCGGCATTCAGTACTTC
clone size: NA; D gene: TRBD1; J gene: TRBJ1-2; V gene: TRBV12-3/TRBV12-4; CDR3 protein: CASRTGGENGYTF; CDR3 DNA: TGTGCCAGCAGGACAGGGGGCGAGAATGGCTACACCTTC
clone size: NA; D gene: NA; J gene: TRBJ1-2; V gene: TRBV7-2; CDR3 protein: CASSLALRMDYGYTF; CDR3 DNA: TGTGCCAGCAGCTTAGCGCTCAGAATGGACTATGGCTACACCTTC
clone size: once; D gene: TRBD1; J gene: TRBJ1-2; V gene: TRBV29-1; CDR3 protein: CSVERGTGDGYTF; CDR3 DNA: TGCAGCGTTGAGAGGGGGACAGGTGATGGCTACACCTTC
clone size: NA; D gene: NA; J gene: TRBJ2-1; V gene: TRBV7-3; CDR3 protein: CASSPGRYYNEQFF; CDR3 DNA: TGTGCCAGCAGCCCCGGGAGATACTACAATGAGCAGTTCTTC
clone size: NA; D gene: NA; J gene: TRBJ2-3; V gene: TRBV5-1; CDR3 protein: CASSLGLSTSGDTQYF; CDR3 DNA: TGCGCCAGCAGCTTAGGCCTGTCGACGTCCGGGGATACGCAGTATTTT
clone size: NA; D gene: NA; J gene: TRBJ1-5; V gene: TRBV5-1; CDR3 protein: CASSLTGYGNQPQHF; CDR3 DNA: TGCGCCAGCAGCTTGACAGGGTACGGCAATCAGCCCCAGCATTTT
clone size: NA; D gene: TRBD1; J gene: TRBJ1-5; V gene: TRBV7-9; CDR3 protein: CASSFGEQGGQPQHF; CDR3 DNA: TGTGCCAGCAGCTTCGGGGAACAGGGGGGCCAGCCCCAGCATTTT
clone size: NA; D gene: TRBD1; J gene: TRBJ1-2; V gene: TRBV10-3; CDR3 protein: CAIRGTGPVGGYTF; CDR3 DNA: TGTGCCATCAGGGGGACAGGGCCAGTGGGCGGCTACACCTTC
clone size: NA; D gene: NA; J gene: TRBJ1-5; V gene: TRBV10-2; CDR3 protein: CASSESTDPYSNQPQHF; CDR3 DNA: TGCGCCAGCAGTGAGTCGACAGATCCTTATAGCAATCAGCCCCAGCATTTT
clone size: NA; D gene: TRBD1; J gene: TRBJ2-6; V gene: TRBV2; CDR3 protein: CASSAGTGGPSGANVLTF; CDR3 DNA: TGTGCCAGCAGCGCCGGGACAGGGGGACCCTCTGGGGCCAACGTCCTGACTTTC
clone size: NA; D gene: NA; J gene: TRBJ1-5; V gene: TRBV19; CDR3 protein: CASSISDTNQPQHF; CDR3 DNA: TGTGCCAGTAGTATTTCGGACACCAATCAGCCCCAGCATTTT
clone size: NA; D gene: NA; J gene: TRBJ2-2; V gene: TRBV10-3; CDR3 protein: CAVQGDTGELFF; CDR3 DNA: TGTGCCGTACAAGGGGACACCGGGGAGCTGTTTTTT
clone size: NA; D gene: NA; J gene: TRBJ2-3; V gene: TRBV12-3/TRBV12-4; CDR3 protein: CASIPTDGVTQYF; CDR3 DNA: TGTGCCAGCATCCCTACCGACGGGGTTACGCAGTATTTT
clone size: NA; D gene: NA; J gene: TRBJ2-1; V gene: TRBV27; CDR3 protein: CASTTGLRAWFF; CDR3 DNA: TGTGCCAGCACCACAGGACTAAGAGCATGGTTCTTC
clone size: NA; D gene: TRBD2; J gene: TRBJ2-7; V gene: TRBV11-2; CDR3 protein: CASSSQIAGVSEQYF; CDR3 DNA: TGTGCCAGCAGCTCTCAGATAGCGGGGGTTTCGGAGCAGTACTTC
clone size: NA; D gene: NA; J gene: TRBJ2-1; V gene: TRBV6-5; CDR3 protein: CASSYSPGKEFF; CDR3 DNA: TGTGCCAGCAGTTACTCCCCAGGCAAGGAGTTCTTC
clone size: NA; D gene: NA; J gene: TRBJ1-2; V gene: TRBV3-1/TRBV3-2; CDR3 protein: CASSQDSAVGYGYTF; CDR3 DNA: TGTGCCAGCAGCCAAGATAGCGCAGTGGGCTATGGCTACACCTTC
clone size: NA; D gene: NA; J gene: TRBJ1-2; V gene: TRBV6-5; CDR3 protein: CASNFAGTEDGYTF; CDR3 DNA: TGTGCCAGCAACTTTGCGGGGACTGAGGATGGCTACACCTTC
clone size: NA; D gene: NA; J gene: TRBJ1-5; V gene: TRBV6-1; CDR3 protein: CASSEGSYSNQPQHF; CDR3 DNA: TGTGCCAGCAGTGAGGGCAGTTATAGCAATCAGCCCCAGCATTTT
clone size: NA; D gene: TRBD1; J gene: TRBJ1-2; V gene: TRBV27; CDR3 protein: CASSSYRGRGGYTF; CDR3 DNA: TGTGCCAGCAGCTCATACAGGGGGCGGGGTGGCTACACCTTC
clone size: NA; D gene: NA; J gene: TRBJ1-2; V gene: TRBV5-5; CDR3 protein: CASSLAARQGGYTF; CDR3 DNA: TGTGCCAGCAGCTTGGCCGCCCGGCAGGGTGGCTACACCTTC
clone size: NA; D gene: NA; J gene: TRBJ1-1; V gene: TRBV10-1; CDR3 protein: CASSEGGNTEAFF; CDR3 DNA: TGCGCCAGCAGTGAGGGCGGTAACACTGAAGCTTTCTTT
clone size: once; D gene: TRBD2; J gene: TRBJ2-2; V gene: TRBV5-4; CDR3 protein: CASSWGTGRTSGLTGELFF; CDR3 DNA: TGTGCCAGCAGCTGGGGGACAGGGCGGACTAGCGGGCTCACCGGGGAGCTGTTTTTT
clone size: NA; D gene: TRBD1; J gene: TRBJ1-2; V gene: TRBV6-2/TRBV6-3; CDR3 protein: CASSTGTGLHYGYTF; CDR3 DNA: TGTGCCAGCAGTACCGGGACAGGGCTCCACTATGGCTACACCTTC
clone size: NA; D gene: NA; J gene: TRBJ2-5; V gene: TRBV5-1; CDR3 protein: CASSPPGVGGQETQYF; CDR3 DNA: TGCGCCAGCAGCCCCCCCGGGGTTGGCGGGCAAGAGACCCAGTACTTC
clone size: NA; D gene: TRBD1; J gene: TRBJ1-1; V gene: TRBV12-5; CDR3 protein: CASGSGTGTGVTEAFF; CDR3 DNA: TGTGCTAGTGGTTCAGGGACAGGGACAGGTGTCACTGAAGCTTTCTTT
clone size: NA; D gene: NA; J gene: TRBJ1-2; V gene: TRBV10-3; CDR3 protein: CAISESTGYGYTF; CDR3 DNA: TGTGCCATCAGTGAGTCGACGGGTTATGGCTACACCTTC
clone size: NA; D gene: TRBD1; J gene: TRBJ2-1; V gene: TRBV18; CDR3 protein: CASSPNDRGGYNEQFF; CDR3 DNA: TGTGCCAGCTCACCGAATGACAGGGGGGGTTACAATGAGCAGTTCTTC
clone size: few; D gene: NA; J gene: TRBJ1-1; V gene: TRBV19; CDR3 protein: CASSTGLLGAEAFF; CDR3 DNA: TGTGCCAGTAGTACGGGACTTCTGGGGGCTGAAGCTTTCTTT
clone size: once; D gene: NA; J gene: TRBJ1-5; V gene: TRBV6-5; CDR3 protein: CASSYSGPRAQHF; CDR3 DNA: TGTGCCAGCAGTTACTCGGGGCCCCGGGCCCAGCATTTT
clone size: once; D gene: NA; J gene: TRBJ2-3; V gene: TRBV5-1; CDR3 protein: CASSLYGGTDTQYF; CDR3 DNA: TGCGCCAGCAGCTTGTACGGGGGCACAGATACGCAGTATTTT
clone size: NA; D gene: TRBD1; J gene: TRBJ1-1; V gene: TRBV6-6; CDR3 protein: CASSLTPGGSEAFF; CDR3 DNA: TGTGCCAGCAGTCTCACCCCAGGGGGGAGCGAAGCTTTCTTT
clone size: NA; D gene: NA; J gene: TRBJ2-1; V gene: TRBV4-1; CDR3 protein: CASSQDPSYNEQFF; CDR3 DNA: TGCGCCAGCAGCCAAGATCCCAGCTACAATGAGCAGTTCTTC
clone size: NA; D gene: TRBD2; J gene: TRBJ2-3; V gene: TRBV27; CDR3 protein: CASAWGGDTQYF; CDR3 DNA: TGTGCCAGCGCCTGGGGGGGGGATACGCAGTATTTT
clone size: NA; D gene: NA; J gene: TRBJ2-1; V gene: TRBV7-8; CDR3 protein: CASSLAGAGAYNEQFF; CDR3 DNA: TGTGCCAGCAGCTTAGCAGGTGCAGGGGCCTACAATGAGCAGTTCTTC